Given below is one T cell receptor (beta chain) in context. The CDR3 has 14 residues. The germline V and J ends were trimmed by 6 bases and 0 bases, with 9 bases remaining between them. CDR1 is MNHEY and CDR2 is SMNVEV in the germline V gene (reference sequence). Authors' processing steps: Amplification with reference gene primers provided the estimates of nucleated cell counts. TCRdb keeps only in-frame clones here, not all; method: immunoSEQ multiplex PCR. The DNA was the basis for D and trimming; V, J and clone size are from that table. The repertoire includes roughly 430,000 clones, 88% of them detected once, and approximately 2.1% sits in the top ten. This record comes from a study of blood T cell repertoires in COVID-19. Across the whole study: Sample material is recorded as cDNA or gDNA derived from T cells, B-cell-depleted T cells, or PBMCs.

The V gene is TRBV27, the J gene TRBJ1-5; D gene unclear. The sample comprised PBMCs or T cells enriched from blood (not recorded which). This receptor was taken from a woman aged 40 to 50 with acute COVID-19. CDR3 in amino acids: CASSILDSNQPQHF. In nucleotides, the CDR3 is TGTGCCAGCAGCATACTAGATAGCAATCAGCCCCAGCATTTT.